This T cell receptor (beta chain) came from a study of preoperative IRX-2 immunotherapy in early breast cancer (dated by TCRdb to the late 2010s). The library was produced with the immunoSEQ multiplex PCR assay. TCRdb carries this immuneACCESS record with in-frame sequences only. Its versions omit some clonotypes, under half of them owing to an unresolved V gene in the studies checked, with the rest unexplained. Across this sample there are tens of thousands of clones, with roughly 80% seen only once. About 1.5% of the sample lies in the top ten. Note on this clone: Its antigen specificity is not known. The sample holds no much larger clone one base away, and base qualities are not on file.

In light of the paper, this sample's treatment or condition label describes: preoperative locoregional IRX-2 cytokine immunotherapy. The samples were obtained from a phase Ib study that tested preoperative, locoregional IRX-2 cytokine immunotherapy designed to prime immune responses. Patients with early-stage breast cancer who were given IRX-2 before surgery served as donors. The germline V gene specifies SGHNT as CDR1 and YENEEA as CDR2. After removal of 4 bases from V and 2 bases from J, the junction retains 7 bases not matched to a gene. From cysteine to phenylalanine, the CDR3 is 15 amino acids long. The kept DNA is CDR3 alone, 45 bases in frame from the first base.

Material: lymph node tissue, obtained after IRX-2 immunotherapy. The TCR originated in a human donor with breast cancer. Recombination linked TRBV11-3 to TRBJ1-2, with TRBD1 identical over 7 junction bases. The nucleotides read TGTGCCAGCAGCTCTTTACCGGGACAGAACTATGGCTACACCTTC. It specifies CASSSLPGQNYGYTF. With the rest looked up from the reference TRBV11-3 and TRBJ1-2 genes rather than sequenced, the full variable domain is EAGVVQSPRYKIIEKKQPVAFWCNPISGHNTLYWYLQNLGQGPELLIRYENEEAVDDSQLPKDRFSAERLKGVDSTLKIQPAELGDSAVYLCASSSLPGQNYGYTFGSGTRLTVV.